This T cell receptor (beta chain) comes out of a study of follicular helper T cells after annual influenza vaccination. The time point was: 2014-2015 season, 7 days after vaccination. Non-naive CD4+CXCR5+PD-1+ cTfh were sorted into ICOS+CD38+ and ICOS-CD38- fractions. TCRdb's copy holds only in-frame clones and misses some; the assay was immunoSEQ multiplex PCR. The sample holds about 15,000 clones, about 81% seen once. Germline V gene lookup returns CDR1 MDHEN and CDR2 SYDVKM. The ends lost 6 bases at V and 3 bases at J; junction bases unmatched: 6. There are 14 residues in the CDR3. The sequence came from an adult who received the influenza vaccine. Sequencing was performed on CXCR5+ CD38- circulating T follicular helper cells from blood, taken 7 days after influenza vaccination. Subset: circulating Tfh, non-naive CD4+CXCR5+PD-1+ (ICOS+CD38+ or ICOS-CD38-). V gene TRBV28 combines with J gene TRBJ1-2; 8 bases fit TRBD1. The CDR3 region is CASRSGGQDYGYTF. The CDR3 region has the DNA TGTGCCAGCAGGTCCGGGGGACAGGACTATGGCTACACCTTC.